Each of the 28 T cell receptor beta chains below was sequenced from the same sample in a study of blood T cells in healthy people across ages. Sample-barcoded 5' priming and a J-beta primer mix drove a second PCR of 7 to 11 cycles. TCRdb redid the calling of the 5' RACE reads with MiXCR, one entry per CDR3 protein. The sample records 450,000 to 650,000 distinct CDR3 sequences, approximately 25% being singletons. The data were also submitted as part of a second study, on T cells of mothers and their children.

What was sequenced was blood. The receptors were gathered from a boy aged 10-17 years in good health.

The CDR3 spells CASSLRGVYEKLFF. DNA for the CDR3: TGTGCCAGCAGCTTACGGGGCGTTTATGAAAAACTGTTTTTT. V is TRBV7-6 and J is TRBJ1-4, with D perhaps matching TRBD1 (5 bases). Per germline, CDR1 SGHVS and CDR2 FNYEAQ. CDR3 length: 14 residues. V was clipped by 2 bases and J by 6 bases, with 10 bases between them.

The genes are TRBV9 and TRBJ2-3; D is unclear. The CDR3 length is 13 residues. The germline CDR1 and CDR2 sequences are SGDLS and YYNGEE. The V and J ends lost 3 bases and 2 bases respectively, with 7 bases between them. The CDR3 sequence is CASSGSLTDTQYF. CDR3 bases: TGTGCCAGCAGCGGATCCCTCACAGATACGCAGTATTTT.

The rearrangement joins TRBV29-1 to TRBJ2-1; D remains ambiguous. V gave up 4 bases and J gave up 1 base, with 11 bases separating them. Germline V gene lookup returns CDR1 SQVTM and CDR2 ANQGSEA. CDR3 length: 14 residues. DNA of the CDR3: TGCAGCGTTGCCGGCAGGCGATCCTACAATGAGCAGTTCTTC. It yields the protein CSVAGRRSYNEQFF.

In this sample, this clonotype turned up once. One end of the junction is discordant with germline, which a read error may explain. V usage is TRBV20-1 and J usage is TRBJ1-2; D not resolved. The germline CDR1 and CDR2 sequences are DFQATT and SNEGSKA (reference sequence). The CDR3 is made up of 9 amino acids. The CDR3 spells CSAHYAYTF. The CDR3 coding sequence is TGCAGTGCTCACTATGCCTACACCTTC.

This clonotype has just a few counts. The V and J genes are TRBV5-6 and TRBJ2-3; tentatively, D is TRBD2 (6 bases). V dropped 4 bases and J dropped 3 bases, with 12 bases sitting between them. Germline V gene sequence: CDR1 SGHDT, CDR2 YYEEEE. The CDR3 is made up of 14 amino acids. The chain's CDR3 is CASSAGRPTDTQYF. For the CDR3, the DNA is TGTGCCAGCAGCGCGGGACGGCCAACAGATACGCAGTATTTT.

CDR3 in DNA: TGCGCCAGCAGCTTTAGCGGGGGACCTTGGGATGAGCAGTTCTTC. Translated, it gives CASSFSGGPWDEQFF. The chain uses TRBV5-1 and TRBJ2-1; 9 bases agree with TRBD2. J lost 8 bases, V lost 2 bases, and 8 bases had no gene match. The CDR3 sequence is 15 residues long. Germline lookup yields CDR1 SGHRS and CDR2 YFSETQ.

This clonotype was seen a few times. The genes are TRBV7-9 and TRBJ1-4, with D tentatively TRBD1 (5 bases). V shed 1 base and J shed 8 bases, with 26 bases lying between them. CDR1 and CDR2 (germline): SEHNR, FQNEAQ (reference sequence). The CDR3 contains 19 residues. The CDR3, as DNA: TGTGCCAGCAGCTTAGGGTCCTCTGGACTCGGGGCCGGTAGGGAAAAACTGTTTTTT. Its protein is CASSLGSSGLGAGREKLFF.

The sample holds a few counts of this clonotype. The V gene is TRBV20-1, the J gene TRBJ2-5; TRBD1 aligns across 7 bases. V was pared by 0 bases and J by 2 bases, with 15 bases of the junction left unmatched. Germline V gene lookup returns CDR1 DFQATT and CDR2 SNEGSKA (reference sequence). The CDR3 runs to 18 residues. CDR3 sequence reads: CSARDPYFLTGEQETQYF. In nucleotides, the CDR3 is TGCAGTGCTAGAGATCCGTATTTTCTAACAGGGGAACAAGAGACCCAGTACTTC.

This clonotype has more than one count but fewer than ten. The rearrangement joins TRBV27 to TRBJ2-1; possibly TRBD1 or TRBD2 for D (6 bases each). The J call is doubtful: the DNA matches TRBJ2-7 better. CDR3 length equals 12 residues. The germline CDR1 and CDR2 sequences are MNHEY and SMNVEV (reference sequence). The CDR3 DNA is TGTGCCAGCAGTTTATCAGGGGGGGAGCAGTACTTC. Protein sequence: CASSLSGGEQYF.

CDR3 loop: CASFSGGGNNEQFF. DNA of the CDR3: TGTGCCAGTTTTAGCGGCGGCGGGAACAATGAGCAGTTCTTC. V usage is TRBV19 and J usage is TRBJ2-1; perhaps TRBD2 as D (6 bases). The V gene lost 8 bases and the J gene lost 5 bases, with 16 bases spanning the gap. The CDR3 loop spans 14 amino acids. Germline CDR1 is LNHDA and CDR2 is SQIVND (reference sequence). The full variable domain, its missing parts supplied by reference TRBV19 and TRBJ2-1, is DGGITQSPKYLFRKEGQNVTLSCEQNLNHDAMYWYRQDPGQGLRLIYYSQIVNDFQKGDIAEGYSVSREKKESFPLTVTSAQKNPTAFYLCASFSGGGNNEQFFGPGTRLTVL.

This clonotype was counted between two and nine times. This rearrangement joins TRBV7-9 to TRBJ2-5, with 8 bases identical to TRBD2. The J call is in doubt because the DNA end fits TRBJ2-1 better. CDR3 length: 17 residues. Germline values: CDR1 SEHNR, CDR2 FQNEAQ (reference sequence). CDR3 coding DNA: TGTGCCAGCAGCTTCGGCCGGGGGGGCCTTCGTAACAATGAGCAGTTCTTC. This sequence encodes CASSFGRGGLRNNEQFF.

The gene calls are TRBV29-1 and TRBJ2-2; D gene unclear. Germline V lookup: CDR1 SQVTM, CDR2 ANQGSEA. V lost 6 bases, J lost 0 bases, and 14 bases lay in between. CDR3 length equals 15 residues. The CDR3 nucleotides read TGCAGCGTCGGCCGGGTGAACACGAACACCGGGGAGCTGTTTTTT. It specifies CSVGRVNTNTGELFF.

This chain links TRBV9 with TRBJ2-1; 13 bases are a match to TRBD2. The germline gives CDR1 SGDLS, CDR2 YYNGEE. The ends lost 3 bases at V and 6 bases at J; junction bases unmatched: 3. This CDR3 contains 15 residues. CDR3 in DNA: TGTGCCAGCAGCGAACTAGCGGGAGGGGGCAATGAGCAGTTCTTC. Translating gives CASSELAGGGNEQFF.

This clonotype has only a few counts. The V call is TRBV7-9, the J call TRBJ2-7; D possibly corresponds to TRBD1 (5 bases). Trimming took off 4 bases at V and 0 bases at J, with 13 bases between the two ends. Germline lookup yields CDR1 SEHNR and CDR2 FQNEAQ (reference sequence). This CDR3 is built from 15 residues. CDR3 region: CASSWSGFPSYEQYF. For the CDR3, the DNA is TGTGCCAGCAGCTGGTCAGGGTTTCCCTCCTACGAGCAGTACTTC.

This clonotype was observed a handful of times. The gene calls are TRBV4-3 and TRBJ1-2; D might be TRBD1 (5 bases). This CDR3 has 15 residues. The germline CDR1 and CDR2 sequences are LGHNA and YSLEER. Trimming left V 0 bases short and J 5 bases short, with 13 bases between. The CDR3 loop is CASSQDEGIEYGYTF. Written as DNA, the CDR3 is TGCGCCAGCAGCCAAGATGAGGGGATCGAGTATGGCTACACCTTC.

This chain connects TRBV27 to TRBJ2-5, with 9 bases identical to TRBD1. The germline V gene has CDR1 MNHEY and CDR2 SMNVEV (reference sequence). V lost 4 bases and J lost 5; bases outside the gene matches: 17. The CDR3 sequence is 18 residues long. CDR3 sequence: CASSWNNPEGTGPETQYF. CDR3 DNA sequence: TGTGCCAGCAGTTGGAACAACCCCGAGGGGACAGGGCCGGAGACCCAGTACTTC.

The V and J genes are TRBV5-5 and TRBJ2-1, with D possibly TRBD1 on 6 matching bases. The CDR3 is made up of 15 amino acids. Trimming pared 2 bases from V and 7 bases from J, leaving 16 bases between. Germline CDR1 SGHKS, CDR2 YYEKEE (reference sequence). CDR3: CASSFPPQGFNEQFF. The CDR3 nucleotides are TGTGCCAGCAGCTTCCCTCCACAGGGATTTAATGAGCAGTTCTTC.

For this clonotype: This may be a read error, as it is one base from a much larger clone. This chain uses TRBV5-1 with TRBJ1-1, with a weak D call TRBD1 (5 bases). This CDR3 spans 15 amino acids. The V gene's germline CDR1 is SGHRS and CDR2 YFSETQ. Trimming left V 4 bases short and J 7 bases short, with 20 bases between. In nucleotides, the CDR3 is TGCGCCAGCAGCGGACACGGGGATCCGGGTTTTGAAGCTTTCTTT. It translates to CASSGHGDPGFEAFF.

The CDR3, as DNA: TGTGCCAGCAGCCTCCCACCGGGAGGGGGTAATTCACCCCTCCACTTT. It specifies CASSLPPGGGNSPLHF. The V call is TRBV11-1, the J call TRBJ1-6; D is perhaps TRBD1 (6 bases). Germline CDR1 is SGHAT and CDR2 is FQDESV (reference sequence). The CDR3 spans 16 residues. Between the trimmed V and J ends, which lost 5 bases and 6 bases, there was a span of 17 bases.

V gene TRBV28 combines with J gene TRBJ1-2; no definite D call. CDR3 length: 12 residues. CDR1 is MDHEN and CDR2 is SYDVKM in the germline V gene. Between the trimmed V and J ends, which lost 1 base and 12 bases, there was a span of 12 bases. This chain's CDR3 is CASSLFPRAHTF. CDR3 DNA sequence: TGTGCCAGCAGTTTATTCCCCCGGGCTCACACCTTC.

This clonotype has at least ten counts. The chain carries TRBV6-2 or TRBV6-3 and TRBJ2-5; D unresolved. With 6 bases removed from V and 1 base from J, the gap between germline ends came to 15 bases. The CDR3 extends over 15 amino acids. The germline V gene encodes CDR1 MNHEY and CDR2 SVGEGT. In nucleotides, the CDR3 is TGTGCCAGCAGCCCGGGTTCGGGCTTCCAAGAGACCCAGTACTTC. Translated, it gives CASSPGSGFQETQYF.

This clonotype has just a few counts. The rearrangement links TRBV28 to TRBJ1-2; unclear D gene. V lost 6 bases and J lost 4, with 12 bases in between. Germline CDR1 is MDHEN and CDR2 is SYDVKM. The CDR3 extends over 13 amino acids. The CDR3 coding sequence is TGTGCCAGCAGCCTGGCGCCGGTCTATGGCTACACCTTC. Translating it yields CASSLAPVYGYTF.

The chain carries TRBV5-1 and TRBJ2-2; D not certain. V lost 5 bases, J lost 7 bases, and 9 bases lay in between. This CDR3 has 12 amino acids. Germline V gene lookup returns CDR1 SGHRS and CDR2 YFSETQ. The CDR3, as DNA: TGCGCCAGCAGAGATTTAGGCGGGGAGCTGTTTTTT. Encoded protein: CASRDLGGELFF.

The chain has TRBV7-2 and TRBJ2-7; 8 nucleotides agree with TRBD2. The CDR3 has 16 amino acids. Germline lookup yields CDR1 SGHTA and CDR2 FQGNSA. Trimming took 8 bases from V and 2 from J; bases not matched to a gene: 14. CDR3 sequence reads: CASAPIGGAYAYEQYF. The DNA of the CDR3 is TGTGCCAGCGCCCCGATCGGGGGGGCGTACGCCTACGAGCAGTACTTC.

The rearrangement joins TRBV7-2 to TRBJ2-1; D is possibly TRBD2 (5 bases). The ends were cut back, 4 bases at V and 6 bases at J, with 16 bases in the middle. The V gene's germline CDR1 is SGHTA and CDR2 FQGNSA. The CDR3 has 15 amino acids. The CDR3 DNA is TGTGCCAGCAGCTCGCCTCTCCCCGCGGGCAATGAGCAGTTCTTC. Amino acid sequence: CASSSPLPAGNEQFF. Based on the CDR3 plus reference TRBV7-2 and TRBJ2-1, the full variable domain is GAGVSQSPSNKVTEKGKDVELRCDPISGHTALYWYRQSLGQGLEFLIYFQGNSAPDKSGLPSDRFSAERTGGSVSTLTIQRTQQEDSAVYLCASSSPLPAGNEQFFGPGTRLTVL.

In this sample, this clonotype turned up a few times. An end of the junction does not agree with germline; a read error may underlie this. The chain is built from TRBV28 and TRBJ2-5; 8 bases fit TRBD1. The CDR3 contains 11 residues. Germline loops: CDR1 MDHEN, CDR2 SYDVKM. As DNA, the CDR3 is TGTGCCAGCAGTTTCGACAGGGGATTGTTCTTC. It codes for CASSFDRGLFF.

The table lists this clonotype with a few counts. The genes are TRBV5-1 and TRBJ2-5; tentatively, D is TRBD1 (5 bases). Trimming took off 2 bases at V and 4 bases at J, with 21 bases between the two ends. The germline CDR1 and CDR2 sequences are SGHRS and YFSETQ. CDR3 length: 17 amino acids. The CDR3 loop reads CASSLEALGRVRETQYF. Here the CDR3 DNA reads TGCGCCAGCAGCTTAGAGGCCCTTGGCAGGGTTCGAGAGACCCAGTACTTC.

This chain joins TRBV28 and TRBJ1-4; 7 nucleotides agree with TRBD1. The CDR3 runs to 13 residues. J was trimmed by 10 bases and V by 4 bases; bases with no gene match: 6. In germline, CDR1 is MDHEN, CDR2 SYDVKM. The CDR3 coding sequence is TGTGCCAGCAGTTCCCTGGACAGGACAAAACTGTTTTTT. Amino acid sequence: CASSSLDRTKLFF.